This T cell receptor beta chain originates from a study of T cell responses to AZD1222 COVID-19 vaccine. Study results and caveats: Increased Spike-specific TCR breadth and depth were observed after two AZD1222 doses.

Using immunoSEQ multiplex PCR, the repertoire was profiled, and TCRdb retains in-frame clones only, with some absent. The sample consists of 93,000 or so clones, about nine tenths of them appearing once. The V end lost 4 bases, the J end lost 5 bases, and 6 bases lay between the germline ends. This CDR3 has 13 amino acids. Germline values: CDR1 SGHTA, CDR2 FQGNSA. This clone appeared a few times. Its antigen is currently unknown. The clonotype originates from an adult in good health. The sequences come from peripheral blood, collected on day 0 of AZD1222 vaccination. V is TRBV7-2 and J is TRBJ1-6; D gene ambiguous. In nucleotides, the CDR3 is TGTGCCAGCAGCTCCAGAAATAATTCACCCCTCCACTTT. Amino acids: CASSSRNNSPLHF.